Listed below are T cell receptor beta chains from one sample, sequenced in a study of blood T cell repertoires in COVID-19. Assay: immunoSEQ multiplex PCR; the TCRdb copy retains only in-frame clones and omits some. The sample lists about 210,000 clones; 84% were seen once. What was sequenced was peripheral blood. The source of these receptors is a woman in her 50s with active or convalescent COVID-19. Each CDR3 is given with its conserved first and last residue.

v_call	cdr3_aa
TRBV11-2	CASSSGGGYNSPLHF
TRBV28	CASSLTGLAGLRGEQFF
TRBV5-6	CASSLATIRGTIYF
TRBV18	CASSSDSTGEKLFF
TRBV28	CASTTGGEGNQPQHF
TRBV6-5	CASSTGTAKETQYF
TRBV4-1	CASSHTGLAGSYNEQFF
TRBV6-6	CASSYPGEGGSPLHF
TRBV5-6	CASSPGTFGPTDTQYF
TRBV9	CASSGGGTGAGYTF
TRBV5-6	CASSLRGTLHF
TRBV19	CASGTKGWREKLFF
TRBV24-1	CATFREGRNQPQHF
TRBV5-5	CASSLGGLAVDEQFF
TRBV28	CASSLTQEGQPQHF
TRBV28	CASSLGHKGSPLHF
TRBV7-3	CASSREGRATDTQYF
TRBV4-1	CASSQVSGREKLFF
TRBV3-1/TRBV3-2	CASSPHDRVAKNIQYF